Each of the 2 T cell receptor beta chains below was sequenced from the same sample in a study of OX40 agonist ivuxolimab in advanced cancers. This table comes from immunoSEQ multiplex PCR, and its TCRdb copy is limited to in-frame clones, with some not included. The sample comprises about 22,000 clones, 70% to 85% of which are singletons, and 31% rests with the top ten. The starting material was CD4+ or CD8+ T cells sorted from blood, obtained in a trial of the OX40 agonist ivuxolimab. The receptor source for this set is an adult with an advanced solid tumor such as melanoma, head and neck, liver or kidney cancer.

The chain recombines TRBV28 with TRBJ2-7; no clear D. Germline V gene sequence: CDR1 MDHEN, CDR2 SYDVKM. This CDR3 has 15 amino acids. Trimming stripped 6 bases from V and 0 bases from J, with 15 bases between. CDR3 sequence reads: CASRPSPKSSYEQYF. The CDR3 DNA reads as TGTGCCAGCAGACCCTCTCCTAAGAGCTCCTACGAGCAGTACTTC.

J is TRBJ2-1 and V is TRBV6-5, with TRBD2 as a possible D gene (6 bases). The CDR3 runs to 16 residues. The V gene lost 0 bases and the J gene lost 1 base, with 10 bases spanning the gap. CDR1 is MNHEY, CDR2 SVGAGI, per germline. The CDR3 region is CASSYSPGESYNEQFF. As DNA, the CDR3 is TGTGCCAGCAGTTACTCCCCGGGGGAGTCCTACAATGAGCAGTTCTTC.